The 9 T cell receptor beta chains listed next were all sequenced from one sample in a study of CD8 T cells in Susac syndrome. Roughly 0.45 to 1 ug RNA was reverse transcribed with random hexamers. TCRdb itself ran the immunoSEQ multiplex PCR reads through MiXCR, one entry per CDR3 protein. Of approximately 190,000 distinct CDR3 sequences listed, over 90% are singletons. Sequencing was done on a sample of CD8+ T cells from PBMCs. The origin of the receptors is a human donor with Susac syndrome.

The chain joins TRBV12-3 or TRBV12-4 to TRBJ2-7, with D uncertain. V dropped 2 bases and J dropped 2 bases, with 7 bases sitting between them. The length of the CDR3 is 13 residues. The CDR3 region has the DNA TGTGCCAGCAGTTTAAGTCAGGCCTACGAGCAGTACTTC. Protein sequence: CASSLSQAYEQYF.

This chain connects TRBV30 to TRBJ1-1; TRBD1 might be the D (5 bases). The CDR3 spans 14 residues. Trimming took off 5 bases at V and 3 bases at J, with 16 bases between the two ends. In germline, CDR1 is GTSNPN, CDR2 SVGIG (reference sequence). This CDR3 reads CAWGRDLGDTEAFF. CDR3 DNA sequence: TGTGCCTGGGGTAGGGACCTCGGGGACACTGAAGCTTTCTTT.

A few counts support this clonotype. The chain has TRBV18 and TRBJ2-7; no clear D. Trimming shortened V by 5 bases and J by 0 bases, and 2 bases separated the two germline ends. The CDR3 loop spans 11 amino acids. CDR1 is KGHSH and CDR2 is LQKENI in the germline V gene. CDR3 sequence reads: CASSNSYEQYF. In DNA form, the CDR3 reads TGTGCCAGCTCAAACTCCTACGAGCAGTACTTC.

The gene calls are TRBV12-3 or TRBV12-4 and TRBJ2-4; D remains ambiguous. Trimming shortened V by 1 base and J by 1 base, and 14 bases separated the two germline ends. The CDR3 has 17 residues. In nucleotides, the CDR3 is TGTGCCAGCAGTTTAGTGGCAGGCCCACTTGCCAAAAACATTCAGTACTTC. Its translation: CASSLVAGPLAKNIQYF.

The chain links TRBV28 to TRBJ1-5, with D possibly TRBD1 on 6 matching bases. Germline V gene data show CDR1 as MDHEN and CDR2 as SYDVKM. The CDR3 is 14 residues long. V lost 3 bases to trimming and J lost 2 bases, with 8 bases between them. DNA for the CDR3: TGTGCCAGCAGTTTTCCAGGGGGCAATCAGCCCCAGCATTTT. Protein product: CASSFPGGNQPQHF.

J is TRBJ1-3 and V is TRBV10-3, with TRBD1 identical over 9 bases. The ends lost 6 bases at V and 9 bases at J; junction bases unmatched: 9. Germline assignment: CDR1 ENHRY and CDR2 SYGVKD. The CDR3 is 14 residues long. CDR3 DNA: TGTGCCATCAGCGAGGGACAGGGAGAGGCCACCATATATTTT. Translating it yields CAISEGQGEATIYF.

The DNA for the CDR3 is TGTGCCACCAGCAGTAGCGGGGGGGCCAAAAACATTCAGTACTTC. Encoded protein: CATSSSGGAKNIQYF. V is TRBV15 and J is TRBJ2-4, with 10 bases aligning to TRBD2. Germline V gene data show CDR1 as LNHNV and CDR2 as YYDKDF (reference sequence). The J segment lost 1 base and the V segment lost 3 bases, leaving 0 bases of the junction unmatched. The CDR3 consists of 15 residues.

The chain combines TRBV28 with TRBJ2-1; D might be TRBD2 (6 bases). Germline V CDR1 and CDR2: MDHEN, SYDVKM. Trimming shortened V by 4 bases and J by 0 bases, and 16 bases separated the two germline ends. CDR3 length equals 17 residues. CDR3 region: CASSSSSSASSYNEQFF. The CDR3 nucleotides read TGTGCCAGCAGTTCCTCCTCTAGCGCGAGCTCCTACAATGAGCAGTTCTTC.

CDR3 protein: CSARSGETSSYEQYF. CDR3 bases: TGCAGTGCTCGGTCGGGAGAGACAAGCTCCTACGAGCAGTACTTC. The chain has TRBV20-1 and TRBJ2-7; weak D call: TRBD2 (6 bases). Germline CDR1 is DFQATT and CDR2 is SNEGSKA (reference sequence). CDR3 size: 15 residues. The germline V and J ends were trimmed by 5 bases and 0 bases, with 17 bases remaining between them.